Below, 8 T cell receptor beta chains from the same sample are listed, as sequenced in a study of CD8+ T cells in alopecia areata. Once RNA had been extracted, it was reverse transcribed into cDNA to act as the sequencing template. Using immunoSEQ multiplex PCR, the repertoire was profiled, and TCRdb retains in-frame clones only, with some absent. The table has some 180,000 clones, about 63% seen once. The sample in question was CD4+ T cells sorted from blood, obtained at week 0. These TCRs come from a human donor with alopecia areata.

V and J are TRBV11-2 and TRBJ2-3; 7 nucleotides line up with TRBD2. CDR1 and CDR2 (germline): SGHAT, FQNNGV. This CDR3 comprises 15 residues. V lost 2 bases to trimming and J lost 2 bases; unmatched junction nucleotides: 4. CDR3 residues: CASSLLAGDTDTQYF. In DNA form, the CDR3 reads TGTGCCAGCAGCTTACTCGCGGGGGACACAGATACGCAGTATTTT.

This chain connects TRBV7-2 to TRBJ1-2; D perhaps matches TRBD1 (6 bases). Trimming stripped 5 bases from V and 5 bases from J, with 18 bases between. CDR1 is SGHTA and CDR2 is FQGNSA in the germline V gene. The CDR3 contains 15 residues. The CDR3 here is CASSQTGLSAYGYTF. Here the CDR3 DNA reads TGTGCCAGCAGCCAAACAGGGCTCTCGGCATATGGCTACACCTTC.

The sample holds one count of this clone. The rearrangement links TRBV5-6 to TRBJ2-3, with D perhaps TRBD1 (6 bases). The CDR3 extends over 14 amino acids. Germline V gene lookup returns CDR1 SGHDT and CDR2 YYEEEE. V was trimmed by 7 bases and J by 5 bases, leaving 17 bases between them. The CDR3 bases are TGTGCCAGCGCCAGGGGCCAAACGAAAGATACGCAGTATTTT. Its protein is CASARGQTKDTQYF.

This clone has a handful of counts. The CDR3 DNA reads TGTGCCAGCAGTTATGGACAGGGATTGGAAGAGACCCAGTACTTC. It specifies CASSYGQGLEETQYF. The chain combines TRBV6-5 with TRBJ2-5; 8 bases line up with TRBD1. The CDR3 extends over 15 amino acids. The junction had 6 bases not matched to a gene; V was cut back by 3 bases and J by 3 bases. Germline values: CDR1 MNHEY, CDR2 SVGAGI.

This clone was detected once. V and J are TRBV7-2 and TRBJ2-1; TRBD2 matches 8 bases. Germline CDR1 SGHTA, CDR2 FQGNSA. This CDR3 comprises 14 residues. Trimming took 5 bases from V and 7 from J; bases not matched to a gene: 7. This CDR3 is CASSRRLAGNEQFF. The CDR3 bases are TGTGCCAGCAGCCGGAGGCTAGCGGGTAATGAGCAGTTCTTC.

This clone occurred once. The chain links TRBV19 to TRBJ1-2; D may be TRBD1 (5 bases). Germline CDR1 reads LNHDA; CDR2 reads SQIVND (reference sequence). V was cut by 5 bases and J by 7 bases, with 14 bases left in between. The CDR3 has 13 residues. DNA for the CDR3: TGTGCCAGTAGTTACGACAGCCCTTTTGGCTACACCTTC. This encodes CASSYDSPFGYTF.

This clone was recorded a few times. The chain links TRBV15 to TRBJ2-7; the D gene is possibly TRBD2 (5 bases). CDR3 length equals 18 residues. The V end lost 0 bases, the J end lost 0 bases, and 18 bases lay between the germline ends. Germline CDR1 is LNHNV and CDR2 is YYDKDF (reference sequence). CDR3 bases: TGTGCCACCAGCAGAGATGTTAGCTGGGATGGAGGCTCCTACGAGCAGTACTTC. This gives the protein CATSRDVSWDGGSYEQYF.

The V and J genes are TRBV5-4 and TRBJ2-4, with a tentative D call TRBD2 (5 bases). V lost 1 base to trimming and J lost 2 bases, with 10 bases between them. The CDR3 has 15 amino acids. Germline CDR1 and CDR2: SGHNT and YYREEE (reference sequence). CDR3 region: CASSLRATTKNIQYF. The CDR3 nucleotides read TGTGCCAGCAGCTTGAGGGCGACTACCAAAAACATTCAGTACTTC.